This entry lists 29 T cell receptor beta chains sequenced from one sample in a study of cytomegalovirus exposure and HLA in healthy donors. The PCR ran on 60 Vbeta and 13 Jbeta primers. Produced via immunoSEQ multiplex PCR; TCRdb's table is partial and in-frame only. The table counts some 67,000 clones; approximately 1.7% lies in the top ten. The sequenced material came from PBMCs. Receptor source: a woman in her twenties or thirties in good health and CMV-seronegative.

V usage is TRBV5-5 and J usage is TRBJ1-1; no clear D. V lost 4 bases, J lost 7 bases, and 8 bases lay in between. CDR1 is SGHKS, CDR2 YYEKEE, per germline (reference sequence). The CDR3 has 11 residues. The DNA of the CDR3 is TGTGCCAGCAGCGGCGGGTTTGAAGCTTTCTTT. Its protein is CASSGGFEAFF.

CDR3 residues: CARTGTPGELFF. CDR3 DNA sequence: TGTGCCAGGACAGGGACCCCCGGGGAGCTGTTTTTT. The rearrangement links TRBV2 to TRBJ2-2, with 7 bases fitting TRBD1. The CDR3 is made up of 12 amino acids. Germline values: CDR1 SNHLY, CDR2 FYNNEI. After removal of 9 bases from V and 6 bases from J, the junction contained 4 bases not matched to a gene.

The V and J genes are TRBV6-6 and TRBJ1-5; a possible D gene is TRBD1 (6 bases). V was trimmed by 1 base and J by 0 bases, leaving 10 bases between them. This CDR3 contains 16 residues. The germline CDR1 and CDR2 sequences are MNHNY and SVGAGI (reference sequence). In DNA form, the CDR3 reads TGTGCCAGCAGTTACTTGGCAGGGGATAGCAATCAGCCCCAGCATTTT. Residues: CASSYLAGDSNQPQHF.

The chain uses TRBV6-1 and TRBJ2-7; no firm D call. With 0 bases removed from V and 9 bases from J, the gap between germline ends came to 6 bases. This CDR3 comprises 11 residues. Germline-derived CDR1 and CDR2 are MNHNS and SASEGT. The chain's CDR3 is CASSEAARQYF. The DNA for the CDR3 is TGTGCCAGCAGTGAAGCGGCCAGGCAGTACTTC.

Comments on this clone: Different DNA sequences within this sample yield the same CDR3. The chain joins TRBV18 to TRBJ2-5; 15 bases align to TRBD2. The CDR3 is 16 residues long. Per the germline V gene, CDR1 is KGHSH and CDR2 is LQKENI. The V and J ends lost 0 bases and 4 bases, in that order; junction bases with no gene match: 0. CDR3: CASSPPGLAGGETQYF. The CDR3 region has the DNA TGTGCCAGCTCACCACCGGGACTAGCGGGGGGAGAGACCCAGTACTTC.

The chain joins TRBV28 to TRBJ1-1, with D maybe TRBD1 (5 bases). The CDR3 is 16 residues long. Trimming removed 8 bases from V and 0 bases from J, with 19 bases in between. Germline values: CDR1 MDHEN, CDR2 SYDVKM. CDR3 nucleotides: TGTGCCAGCTCTCGGGGGGGTGCTTATATGAACACTGAAGCTTTCTTT. As protein: CASSRGGAYMNTEAFF. Based on the CDR3 plus reference TRBV28 and TRBJ1-1, the full variable domain is DVKVTQSSRYLVKRTGEKVFLECVQDMDHENMFWYRQDPGLGLRLIYFSYDVKMKEKGDIPEGYSVSREKKERFSLILESASTNQTSMYLCASSRGGAYMNTEAFFGQGTRLTVV.

This chain uses TRBV19 with TRBJ1-5; D is possibly TRBD1 (5 bases). V lost 1 base to trimming and J lost 2 bases, with 12 bases between them. Germline-derived CDR1 and CDR2 are LNHDA and SQIVND (reference sequence). The CDR3 sequence is 16 residues long. The CDR3 nucleotides are TGTGCCAGTAGTATAGTAGACAGTACGCGCAATCAGCCCCAGCATTTT. Protein sequence: CASSIVDSTRNQPQHF.

The genes are TRBV7-2 and TRBJ2-3; maybe TRBD1 (6 bases). With 1 base removed from V and 6 bases from J, the gap between germline ends came to 14 bases. Per germline, CDR1 SGHTA and CDR2 FQGNSA. The CDR3 is made up of 15 amino acids. The CDR3 loop is CASSLEGQPGDTQYF. In DNA form, the CDR3 reads TGTGCCAGCAGCTTAGAAGGACAGCCAGGGGATACGCAGTATTTT.

This rearrangement joins TRBV10-3 to TRBJ2-1, with TRBD2 identical over 7 bases. V lost 9 bases to trimming and J lost 3 bases; unmatched junction nucleotides: 5. Germline-derived CDR1 and CDR2 are ENHRY and SYGVKD. This CDR3 contains 13 residues. CDR3 DNA sequence: TGTGCCATTCGGGACTATCTCTACAATGAGCAGTTCTTC. It translates to CAIRDYLYNEQFF.

The V call is TRBV19, the J call TRBJ2-1; D gene ambiguous. The V gene lost 3 bases and the J gene lost 4 bases, with 7 bases spanning the gap. This CDR3 has 13 amino acids. Germline-derived CDR1 and CDR2 are LNHDA and SQIVND (reference sequence). CDR3 sequence reads: CASSIGLYNEQFF. CDR3 DNA: TGTGCCAGTAGTATTGGGCTTTACAATGAGCAGTTCTTC.

The gene calls are TRBV7-9 and TRBJ2-1, with 7 bases matching TRBD2. The length of the CDR3 is 11 residues. V shed 11 bases and J 7 bases; nucleotides not matched to a gene: 5. From germline, CDR1 is SEHNR and CDR2 FQNEAQ (reference sequence). The CDR3 sequence: CADLGGNEQFF. CDR3 nucleotide sequence: TGTGCCGATCTCGGGGGGAATGAGCAGTTCTTC. Together with reference TRBV7-9 and TRBJ2-1, the CDR3 gives the full variable domain: DTGVSQNPRHKITKRGQNVTFRCDPISEHNRLYWYRQTLGQGPEFLTYFQNEAQLEKSRLLSDRFSAERPKGSFSTLEIQRTEQGDSAMYLCADLGGNEQFFGPGTRLTVL.

V gene TRBV5-5 combines with J gene TRBJ1-1; D not certain. Germline V gives CDR1 SGHKS, CDR2 YYEKEE (reference sequence). This CDR3 has 14 residues. The V and J ends lost 0 bases and 6 bases respectively, with 12 bases between them. This chain's CDR3 is CASSLEAASAEAFF. The CDR3 DNA sequence: TGTGCCAGCAGCTTGGAGGCGGCCTCCGCTGAAGCTTTCTTT.

The chain carries TRBV28 and TRBJ2-7, with D possibly TRBD2 on 5 matching bases. This CDR3 comprises 19 residues. V was trimmed by 6 bases and J by 4 bases, leaving 31 bases between them. From germline, CDR1 is MDHEN and CDR2 SYDVKM. This chain's CDR3 is CASRALVIGLPFGEYEQYF. In DNA, the CDR3 is TGTGCCAGCAGAGCTCTAGTCATAGGACTGCCCTTCGGGGAATACGAGCAGTACTTC. Variable domain in full (rest from reference TRBV28 and TRBJ2-7): DVKVTQSSRYLVKRTGEKVFLECVQDMDHENMFWYRQDPGLGLRLIYFSYDVKMKEKGDIPEGYSVSREKKERFSLILESASTNQTSMYLCASRALVIGLPFGEYEQYFGPGTRLTVT.

The chain couples TRBV11-3 to TRBJ2-2, with D possibly matching TRBD1 (5 bases). Germline V CDR1 and CDR2: SGHNT, YENEEA. The CDR3 runs to 12 residues. Trimming removed 5 bases from V and 7 bases from J, with 8 bases in between. The CDR3 coding sequence is TGTGCCAGCAGCGTTAGGGGCGGGGAGCTGTTTTTT. This translates into CASSVRGGELFF.

The chain couples TRBV30 to TRBJ2-7; maybe TRBD1 (6 bases). Germline V gene sequence: CDR1 GTSNPN, CDR2 SVGIG (reference sequence). The CDR3 extends over 11 amino acids. Trimming stripped 5 bases from V and 2 bases from J, with 7 bases between. The CDR3 spells CAWGQTYEQYF. The DNA for the CDR3 is TGTGCCTGGGGACAGACCTACGAGCAGTACTTC. Combining the CDR3 with reference TRBV30 and TRBJ2-7 gives the whole variable domain SQTIHQWPATLVQPVGSPLSLECTVEGTSNPNLYWYRQAAGRGLQLLFYSVGIGQISSEVPQNLSASRPQDRQFILSSKKLLLSDSGFYLCAWGQTYEQYFGPGTRLTVT.

The chain has TRBV25-1 and TRBJ2-7; D uncertain. The germline gives CDR1 MGHDK, CDR2 SYGVNS. The ends were cut back, 8 bases at V and 2 bases at J, with 13 bases in the middle. The CDR3 loop spans 13 amino acids. CDR3 sequence: CASSITATYEQYF. CDR3 nucleotide sequence: TGTGCCAGCTCAATAACAGCTACCTACGAGCAGTACTTC.

V is TRBV6-5 and J is TRBJ2-7; TRBD2 matches 10 bases. The germline V gene encodes CDR1 MNHEY and CDR2 SVGAGI. Germline trimming cut 0 bases from V and 6 bases from J; bases unmatched to any gene: 2. The length of the CDR3 is 14 residues. The CDR3 region has the DNA TGTGCCAGCAGTTACTCTAGCGGGGGGTCCGAGCAGTACTTC. Its protein product is CASSYSSGGSEQYF.

The chain couples TRBV5-1 to TRBJ1-4; D remains ambiguous. This CDR3 is built from 14 residues. The germline CDR1 and CDR2 sequences are SGHRS and YFSETQ. The V end was cut by 0 bases, the J end by 7 bases, with 10 bases between. CDR3 protein: CASSLEVEGEKLFF. The CDR3 DNA follows: TGCGCCAGCAGCTTGGAGGTAGAGGGTGAAAAACTGTTTTTT.

This sequence joins TRBV4-2 and TRBJ1-1; 9 bases fit TRBD1. Germline CDR1 reads LGHNA; CDR2 reads YNFKEQ. This CDR3 has 13 residues. The ends lost 0 bases at V and 8 bases at J; junction bases unmatched: 1. This CDR3 reads CASSQEDRGEAFF. The CDR3 DNA follows: TGTGCCAGCAGCCAAGAGGACAGGGGCGAAGCTTTCTTT.

This chain uses TRBV6-5 with TRBJ1-1; no reliable D call. The CDR3 contains 14 residues. The V end was cut by 6 bases, the J end by 0 bases, with 11 bases between. Germline V gene sequence: CDR1 MNHEY, CDR2 SVGAGI. The CDR3 bases are TGTGCCAGCAGCCCGCGGCCCATGAACACTGAAGCTTTCTTT. Residues: CASSPRPMNTEAFF.

The CDR3 region has the DNA TGTGCCTGGAGTGCGGGAGGGGCCCAGTACTTC. The encoded protein is CAWSAGGAQYF. The gene calls are TRBV30 and TRBJ2-7; 8 bases agree with TRBD2. Unmatched junction bases numbered 3, after V lost 1 base and J lost 10 bases. Per germline, CDR1 GTSNPN and CDR2 SVGIG (reference sequence). CDR3 size: 11 residues.

This chain links TRBV28 with TRBJ2-1, with 7 nucleotides matching TRBD2. The V gene's germline CDR1 is MDHEN and CDR2 SYDVKM. Trimming took 6 bases from V and 2 from J; bases not matched to a gene: 19. The CDR3 totals 19 residues. CDR3 sequence reads: CASRLYTLKRETTYNEQFF. CDR3 coding DNA: TGTGCCAGCAGACTTTATACCCTTAAGCGGGAAACCACCTACAATGAGCAGTTCTTC.

This chain uses TRBV11-2 with TRBJ2-7; TRBD1 aligns across 7 bases. The CDR3 spans 14 residues. J gave up 1 base and V 4 bases, and 4 bases lay outside the gene matches. The germline CDR1 and CDR2 sequences are SGHAT and FQNNGV. CDR3 in amino acids: CASSSSRGSYEQYF. In DNA, the CDR3 is TGTGCCAGCAGCTCGAGCAGGGGGTCCTACGAGCAGTACTTC.

The chain uses TRBV11-2 and TRBJ1-4; D not certain. The V gene's germline CDR1 is SGHAT and CDR2 FQNNGV. The CDR3 totals 14 residues. The V end lost 1 base, the J end lost 6 bases, and 9 bases lay between the germline ends. Written as DNA, the CDR3 is TGTGCCAGCAGCTTAGGCGGCAGCCATGAAAAACTGTTTTTT. Its protein product is CASSLGGSHEKLFF.

The chain has TRBV9 and TRBJ1-6; 7 positions agree with TRBD1. Germline-derived CDR1 and CDR2 are SGDLS and YYNGEE. The trim removed 0 bases at V and 5 bases at J, leaving 11 bases unmatched. CDR3 length: 18 residues. CDR3 DNA: TGTGCCAGCAGCGTAGCATCCCTCCCAGGGGGTAATAATTCACCCCTCCACTTT. Its protein is CASSVASLPGGNNSPLHF. Full variable domain (remainder filled in from reference TRBV9 and TRBJ1-6): DSGVTQTPKHLITATGQRVTLRCSPRSGDLSVYWYQQSLDQGLQFLIQYYNGEERAKGNILERFSAQQFPDLHSELNLSSLELGDSALYFCASSVASLPGGNNSPLHFGNGTRLTVT.

The rearrangement links TRBV5-1 to TRBJ1-2; 9 nucleotides line up with TRBD1. Germline loops: CDR1 SGHRS, CDR2 YFSETQ. V gave up 4 bases and J gave up 8 bases; unmatched junction bases: 9. This CDR3 is built from 14 residues. The DNA for the CDR3 is TGCGCCAGCAGCGTCCCCGGACAGGGGCGCGGCTACACCTTC. Its translation is CASSVPGQGRGYTF.

This chain links TRBV5-1 with TRBJ1-1, with D maybe TRBD1 (5 bases). V lost 2 bases to trimming and J lost 4 bases, with 15 bases between them. This CDR3 has 15 amino acids. Germline V gene data show CDR1 as SGHRS and CDR2 as YFSETQ. Written as DNA, the CDR3 is TGCGCCAGCAGCTTCACAGAAGGGGTTCGCACTGAAGCTTTCTTT. Translated: CASSFTEGVRTEAFF.

This rearrangement joins TRBV5-1 to TRBJ2-1; D ambiguous. Germline V gene data show CDR1 as SGHRS and CDR2 as YFSETQ. The CDR3 covers 12 residues. The germline V and J ends were trimmed by 4 bases and 7 bases, with 9 bases remaining between them. The DNA of the CDR3 is TGCGCCAGCAGCAATTGGCCAAATGAGCAGTTCTTC. This codes for CASSNWPNEQFF.

The chain has TRBV18 and TRBJ2-5, with D maybe TRBD2 (6 bases). This CDR3 has 14 residues. Trimming took off 3 bases at V and 5 bases at J, with 13 bases between the two ends. The germline CDR1 and CDR2 sequences are KGHSH and LQKENI. The CDR3 DNA is TGTGCCAGCTCACCGGGAATGGGACTGGAGACCCAGTACTTC. Its translation is CASSPGMGLETQYF.